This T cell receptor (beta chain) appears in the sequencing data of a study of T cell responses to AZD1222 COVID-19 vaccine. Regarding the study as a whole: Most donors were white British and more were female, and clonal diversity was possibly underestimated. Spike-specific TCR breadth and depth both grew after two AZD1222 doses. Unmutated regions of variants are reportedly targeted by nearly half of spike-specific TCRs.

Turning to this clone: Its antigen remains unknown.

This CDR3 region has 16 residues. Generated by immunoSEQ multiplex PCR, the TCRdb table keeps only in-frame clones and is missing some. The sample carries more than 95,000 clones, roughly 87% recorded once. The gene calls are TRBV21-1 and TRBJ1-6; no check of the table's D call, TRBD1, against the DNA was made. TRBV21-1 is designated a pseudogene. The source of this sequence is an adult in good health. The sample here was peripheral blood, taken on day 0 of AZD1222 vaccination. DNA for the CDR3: TGTGCCAGCAGTACCTCGGGGGACAGCCTAGATTCACCCCTCCACTTT. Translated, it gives CASSTSGDSLDSPLHF.